The entry that follows covers one TCR beta chain sequence. TCRdb's copy holds only in-frame clones and misses some; the assay was immunoSEQ multiplex PCR. This sample has about 89,000 clones; about 95% occur once, and the top ten carry approximately 4.2%. This record comes from a study of blood T cell repertoires in COVID-19. The CDR3 is made up of 19 amino acids. CDR1 MNHEY and CDR2 SMNVEV come from the germline V gene (reference sequence). After removal of 2 bases from V and 1 base from J, the junction contained 13 bases not matched to a gene. J is TRBJ1-5 and V is TRBV27; 8 bases are a match to TRBD1. Sample: peripheral blood. The clonotype comes from a human donor with active COVID-19. The donor label of this sample is uncertain. The CDR3 reads CASSLRWTGIHLSNQPQHF. Written as DNA, the CDR3 is TGTGCCAGCAGTTTAAGGTGGACAGGGATTCATTTGAGCAATCAGCCCCAGCATTTT.